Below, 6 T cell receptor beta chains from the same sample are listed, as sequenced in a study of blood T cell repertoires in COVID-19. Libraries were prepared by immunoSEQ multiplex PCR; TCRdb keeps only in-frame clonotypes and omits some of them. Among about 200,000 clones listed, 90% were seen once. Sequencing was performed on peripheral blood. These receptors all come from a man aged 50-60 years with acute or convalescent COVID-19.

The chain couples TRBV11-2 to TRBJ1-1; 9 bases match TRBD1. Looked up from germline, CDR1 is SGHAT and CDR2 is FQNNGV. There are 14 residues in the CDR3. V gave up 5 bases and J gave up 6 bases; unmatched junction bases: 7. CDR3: CASSHRGQGPEAFF. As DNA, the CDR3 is TGTGCCAGCAGCCATCGGGGACAGGGCCCTGAAGCTTTCTTT.

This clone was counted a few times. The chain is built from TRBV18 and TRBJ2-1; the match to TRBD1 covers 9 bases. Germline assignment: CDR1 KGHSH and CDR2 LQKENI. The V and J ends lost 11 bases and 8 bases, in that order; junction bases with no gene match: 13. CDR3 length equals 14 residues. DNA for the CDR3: TGTGCCGGCACGGTAGGGACAGGGCCTTATGAGCAGTTCTTC. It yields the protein CAGTVGTGPYEQFF.

CDR3 protein: CASSENSNSPLHF. Written as DNA, the CDR3 is TGTGCCAGCAGTGAAAACAGTAATTCACCCCTCCACTTT. The chain recombines TRBV25-1 with TRBJ1-6, with unresolved D. This CDR3 is 13 amino acids long. Germline V CDR1 and CDR2: MGHDK, SYGVNS. V shed 2 bases and J shed 6 bases, with 5 bases lying between them.

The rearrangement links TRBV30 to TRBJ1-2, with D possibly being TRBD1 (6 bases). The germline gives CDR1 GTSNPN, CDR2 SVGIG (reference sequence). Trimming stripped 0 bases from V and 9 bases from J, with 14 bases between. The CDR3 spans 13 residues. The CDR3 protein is CAWSVGQGQRYTF. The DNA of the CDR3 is TGTGCCTGGAGTGTTGGTCAGGGACAACGCTACACCTTC.

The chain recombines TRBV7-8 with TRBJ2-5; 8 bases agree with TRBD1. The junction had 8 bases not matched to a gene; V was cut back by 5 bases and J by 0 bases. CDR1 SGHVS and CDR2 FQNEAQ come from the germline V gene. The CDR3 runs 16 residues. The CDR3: CASSATRDRHQETQYF. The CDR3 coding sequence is TGTGCCAGCAGCGCAACCCGGGACAGGCACCAAGAGACCCAGTACTTC.

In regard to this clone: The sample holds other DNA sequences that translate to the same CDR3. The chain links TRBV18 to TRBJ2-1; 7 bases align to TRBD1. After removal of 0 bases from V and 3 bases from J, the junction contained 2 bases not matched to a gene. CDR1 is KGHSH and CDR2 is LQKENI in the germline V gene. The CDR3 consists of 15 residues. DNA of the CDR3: TGTGCCAGCTCACCACCGGGACAGAACTACAATGAGCAGTTCTTC. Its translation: CASSPPGQNYNEQFF. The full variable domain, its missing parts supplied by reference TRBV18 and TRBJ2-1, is NAGVMQNPRHLVRRRGQEARLRCSPMKGHSHVYWYRQLPEEGLKFMVYLQKENIIDESGMPKERFSAEFPKEGPSILRIQQVVRGDSAAYFCASSPPGQNYNEQFFGPGTRLTVL.